This T cell receptor beta chain emerged from a study of blood T cell repertoires in COVID-19. About the study: The analysed material was cDNA or gDNA that came from T cells, B-cell-depleted T cells, or PBMCs.

Produced via immunoSEQ multiplex PCR; TCRdb's table is partial and in-frame only. The sample carries some 240,000 clones, approximately 88% recorded once. The CDR3 loop spans 17 amino acids. Germline V gives CDR1 LNHDA, CDR2 SQIVND (reference sequence). V shed 4 bases and J 0 bases; nucleotides not matched to a gene: 8. The chain joins TRBV19 to TRBJ1-5; 8 bases align to TRBD1. This clonotype was sampled from a woman between 65 and 79 years old with COVID-19, enrolled during active disease. The sequencing input was peripheral blood. This CDR3 is CASSTIGTGISNQPQHF. The CDR3 DNA reads TGTGCCAGTAGTACCATTGGGACAGGAATTAGCAATCAGCCCCAGCATTTT.